This T cell receptor beta chain is from a study of T cell responses to AZD1222 COVID-19 vaccine. Regarding the study as a whole: It should be noted that donors were predominantly white British and more often female, and clonal diversity was possibly underestimated. The span of vaccine-associated CD4 TCRs extended across spike, with dominance at 160-218 and 743-854. Following two doses of AZD1222, Spike-specific TCR breadth and depth rose.

The repertoire was sequenced with immunoSEQ multiplex PCR; TCRdb's copy has only in-frame clones and lacks some. Among fewer than 80,000 clones, more than 70% were seen once, and the ten largest hold over 8%. Per the germline V gene, CDR1 is SGHRS and CDR2 is YFSETQ. This CDR3 contains 14 residues. V lost 0 bases to trimming and J lost 5 bases, with 11 bases between them. Comment on this clone: Its target is unknown. This specimen includes other DNA sequences encoding the same CDR3.

The genes are TRBV5-1 and TRBJ1-1; D is possibly TRBD1 (5 bases). This clonotype originated in an adult who received the MenACWY meningococcal vaccine as a control. The specimen was peripheral blood, collected 28 days after the second dose of the MenACWY control vaccine. CDR3 coding DNA: TGCGCCAGCAGCTTGGGGCAGGGAGGGACTGAAGCTTTCTTT. Encoded protein: CASSLGQGGTEAFF.